The 17 T cell receptor beta chains below all came from one sample that was sequenced in a study of T cell changes during pregnancy in multiple sclerosis. This table comes from immunoSEQ multiplex PCR, and its TCRdb copy is limited to in-frame clones, with some not included. The table includes 69,000 or so clones, almost 95% detected once. Material: peripheral blood, obtained in the third trimester of pregnancy. These receptors all come from a female donor in good health, enrolled as a control in a pregnancy study.

The J gene is TRBJ2-5, the V gene TRBV2; D not resolved. The DNA end favors TRBJ2-7, so the J call may be wrong. CDR3 length equals 12 residues. From germline, CDR1 is SNHLY and CDR2 FYNNEI. The CDR3 spells CASRLETYEQYF. For the CDR3, the DNA is TGTGCCAGCAGACTTGAAACTTACGAGCAGTACTTC.

V is TRBV5-8 and J is TRBJ1-5; 7 nucleotides match TRBD1. CDR1 SGHTS and CDR2 YDEGEE come from the germline V gene. The junction had 7 bases not matched to a gene; V was cut back by 3 bases and J by 7 bases. The CDR3 runs 14 residues. The DNA for the CDR3 is TGTGCCAGCAGCTCCCACAGGGGAGGCCAGCCCCAGCATTTT. Encoded protein: CASSSHRGGQPQHF.

This sequence joins TRBV6-5 and TRBJ2-7; 7 bases match TRBD2. This CDR3 spans 16 amino acids. Germline trimming cut 0 bases from V and 5 bases from J; bases unmatched to any gene: 10. Germline CDR1 is MNHEY and CDR2 is SVGAGI. The CDR3 coding sequence is TGTGCCAGCAGTTACTCCGGGGCTGGCGGGAGTAACGAGCAGTACTTC. It is translated as CASSYSGAGGSNEQYF.

V usage is TRBV28 and J usage is TRBJ2-1; 11 bases are a match to TRBD2. With 6 bases clipped from V and 8 bases from J, the junction kept 9 bases outside the gene matches. This CDR3 is built from 15 residues. Germline CDR1 reads MDHEN; CDR2 reads SYDVKM. CDR3 DNA: TGTGCCAGCAGGCTAGCGGGAGGAGGGTACGATGAGCAGTTCTTC. It yields the protein CASRLAGGGYDEQFF.

The chain is built from TRBV6-5 and TRBJ2-7, with TRBD2 identical over 12 bases. Germline V gene data show CDR1 as MNHEY and CDR2 as SVGAGI. Unmatched junction bases numbered 4, after V lost 9 bases and J lost 4 bases. This CDR3 contains 13 residues. This CDR3 reads CASRTSGVYEQYF. CDR3 DNA: TGTGCCAGTCGGACTAGCGGGGTTTACGAGCAGTACTTC.

The rearrangement uses TRBV9 and TRBJ2-1; D is possibly TRBD1 (6 bases). CDR3 length: 17 amino acids. Per germline, CDR1 SGDLS and CDR2 YYNGEE. V lost 3 bases, J lost 9 bases, and 25 bases lay in between. CDR3 region: CASSGRFDNRDTSEQFF. Here the CDR3 DNA reads TGTGCCAGCAGCGGACGATTTGATAATAGGGACACCTCTGAGCAGTTCTTC.

This chain links TRBV2 with TRBJ1-1; D not certain. This CDR3 is 13 amino acids long. Germline assignment: CDR1 SNHLY and CDR2 FYNNEI. The V end lost 4 bases, the J end lost 1 base, and 7 bases lay between the germline ends. The DNA of the CDR3 is TGTGCCAGCAGTGTGCGTCAGAACACTGAAGCTTTCTTT. Its protein product is CASSVRQNTEAFF.

The chain uses TRBV28 and TRBJ1-2; no firm D call. The V end lost 3 bases, the J end lost 0 bases, and 8 bases lay between the germline ends. Germline V lookup: CDR1 MDHEN, CDR2 SYDVKM. The CDR3 is made up of 14 amino acids. The CDR3 here is CASSLANTNYGYTF. CDR3 nucleotide sequence: TGTGCCAGCAGTTTGGCCAACACTAACTATGGCTACACCTTC.

V gene TRBV19 combines with J gene TRBJ1-5, with D maybe TRBD1 (6 bases). This CDR3 contains 17 residues. Trimming pared 6 bases from V and 6 bases from J, leaving 24 bases between. Per germline, CDR1 LNHDA and CDR2 SQIVND (reference sequence). Written as DNA, the CDR3 is TGTGCCAGTAGCCCGATCGGGGGGCCCCAAGCGGGTCAGCCCCAGCATTTT. Translated, it gives CASSPIGGPQAGQPQHF.

The chain uses TRBV6-4 and TRBJ2-3, with D unresolved. Germline V gene lookup returns CDR1 MRHNA and CDR2 SNTAGT. The V gene lost 2 bases and the J gene lost 7 bases, with 19 bases spanning the gap. The CDR3 is 16 residues long. In nucleotides, the CDR3 is TGTGCCAGCAGTGACGTCCAGGTCCCACCTCTCAATACGCAGTATTTT. This gives the protein CASSDVQVPPLNTQYF.

The chain is built from TRBV5-5 and TRBJ1-2; TRBD1 matches at 8 bases. Per germline, CDR1 SGHKS and CDR2 YYEKEE (reference sequence). The V and J ends lost 6 bases and 4 bases, in that order; junction bases with no gene match: 11. This CDR3 region has 15 residues. The CDR3 nucleotides read TGTGCCAGCAACTCCCGGACAGGGCGGTTCTATGGCTACACCTTC. It encodes CASNSRTGRFYGYTF. The whole variable domain, remainder taken from reference TRBV5-5 and TRBJ1-2, is DAGVTQSPTHLIKTRGQQVTLRCSPISGHKSVSWYQQVLGQGPQFIFQYYEKEERGRGNFPDRFSARQFPNYSSELNVNALLLGDSALYLCASNSRTGRFYGYTFGSGTRLTVV.

The chain carries TRBV7-2 and TRBJ1-2; D gene uncertain. Per germline, CDR1 SGHTA and CDR2 FQGNSA. Trimming took off 5 bases at V and 5 bases at J, with 12 bases between the two ends. The CDR3 is 13 amino acids. The CDR3 reads CASSPSQIYGYTF. The CDR3, as DNA: TGTGCCAGCAGCCCAAGTCAGATTTATGGCTACACCTTC.

The V and J genes are TRBV19 and TRBJ2-7, with D perhaps TRBD1 (8 bases). In germline, CDR1 is LNHDA, CDR2 SQIVND (reference sequence). V gave up 9 bases and J gave up 3 bases, with 33 bases separating them. This CDR3 contains 19 residues. The DNA for the CDR3 is TGTGCCAGCCCGAGCAGTAGGATCGGGGGGACAGGCGATAACTACGAGCAGTACTTC. Translation gives CASPSSRIGGTGDNYEQYF. Full variable domain (remainder filled in from reference TRBV19 and TRBJ2-7): DGGITQSPKYLFRKEGQNVTLSCEQNLNHDAMYWYRQDPGQGLRLIYYSQIVNDFQKGDIAEGYSVSREKKESFPLTVTSAQKNPTAFYLCASPSSRIGGTGDNYEQYFGPGTRLTVT.

The chain recombines TRBV30 with TRBJ1-1; tentative D call: TRBD1 (6 bases). The germline V gene has CDR1 GTSNPN and CDR2 SVGIG (reference sequence). The germline V and J ends were trimmed by 7 bases and 8 bases, with 23 bases remaining between them. This CDR3 contains 14 residues. The CDR3 DNA reads as TGTGCCTCCTCCCCAGGGGCCCTTGGAAGCGAAGCTTTCTTT. Its translation: CASSPGALGSEAFF.

To note about this clone: The junction and the germline gene differ at one end; a read error may be behind it. The chain couples TRBV4-3 to TRBJ2-1, with 12 bases that match TRBD2. CDR3 length: 16 residues. CDR1 LGHNA and CDR2 YSLEER come from the germline V gene. The DNA for the CDR3 is TGCGCCAGCAGCCAAGGGACTAGCGGGGACTACAATGAGCAATTCTTC. This encodes CASSQGTSGDYNEQFF.

V is TRBV5-6 and J is TRBJ2-7, with 9 bases that match TRBD1. Germline CDR1 reads SGHDT; CDR2 reads YYEEEE. Trimming took 1 base from V and 6 from J; bases not matched to a gene: 5. CDR3 length: 14 residues. CDR3 sequence: CASSLRTGAGEQYF. The DNA for the CDR3 is TGTGCCAGCAGCTTGCGGACAGGGGCGGGCGAGCAGTACTTC.

The V gene is TRBV5-4, the J gene TRBJ2-3; D is perhaps TRBD1 (5 bases). CDR3 length: 16 residues. Germline V gene lookup returns CDR1 SGHNT and CDR2 YYREEE (reference sequence). V was pared by 1 base and J by 5 bases, with 17 bases between. CDR3 DNA sequence: TGTGCCAGCAGCTTGACCGCCGGACCTAGGGGAGATACGCAGTATTTT. This sequence encodes CASSLTAGPRGDTQYF.